The clone carrying this TCR beta chain was picked up one time. Original handling: Estimation of nucleated cell counts was performed using reference gene primer amplification. Method: immunoSEQ multiplex PCR; TCRdb's copy keeps in-frame clones and lacks some. The V and J calls and clone size are taken from that table; D and trimming were inferred from the DNA. The sample carries 150,000 to 200,000 clones, roughly 90% recorded once. The data derive from a study of blood T cell repertoires in COVID-19. Study background: Samples came from the United States, Italy and Spain, spanning acute and convalescent COVID-19. PBMCs, B-cell-depleted T cells, or T cells were the source of the cDNA or gDNA that made up the material.

Per the germline V gene, CDR1 is GTSNPN and CDR2 is SVGIG (reference sequence). Trimming shortened V by 0 bases and J by 1 base, and 18 bases separated the two germline ends. CDR3 length: 17 residues. The specimen was peripheral blood. V is TRBV30 and J is TRBJ1-2; D is undetermined. The sequence was obtained from a man between 60 and 70 years old with acute or convalescent COVID-19. CDR3 in DNA: TGTGCCTGGAGTGTACTCTACAGTCCGACACGTAACTATGGCTACACCTTC. It is translated as CAWSVLYSPTRNYGYTF. The full variable domain, completed using reference TRBV30 and TRBJ1-2, is SQTIHQWPATLVQPVGSPLSLECTVEGTSNPNLYWYRQAAGRGLQLLFYSVGIGQISSEVPQNLSASRPQDRQFILSSKKLLLSDSGFYLCAWSVLYSPTRNYGYTFGSGTRLTVV.